The rows below give T cell receptor beta chains drawn from one sample of a study of T cell changes during pregnancy in multiple sclerosis. Here immunoSEQ multiplex PCR was the method, and the copy in TCRdb shows in-frame clones only, minus some. Here the sample spans approximately 20,000 clones, approximately 90% being singletons. The source was CD4+ T cells from peripheral blood mononuclear cells, collected in the third trimester of pregnancy. These receptor sequences come from a female donor with multiple sclerosis, enrolled in a pregnancy study. Both conserved end residues are trimmed from each CDR3.

v_gene	j_gene	CDR3aa
TRBV19	TRBJ1-2	ASSIKGDDGYT
TRBV6-5	TRBJ2-1	ASRSQGGTGQF
TRBV5-4	TRBJ2-1	ASSLDRVNEQF
TRBV5-6	TRBJ1-5	ASSADGQAGNQPQH
TRBV5-1	TRBJ1-2	ASSLGQGFGYT
TRBV7-2	TRBJ1-1	ASSFGQSTEAF
TRBV5-1	TRBJ2-7	ASSLTVTYEQY
TRBV11-3	TRBJ1-6	ASSLRRNSPLH
TRBV2	TRBJ1-1	ASSGRAF
TRBV2	TRBJ2-7	ASSERGDRPRRDEQY
TRBV7-9	TRBJ2-1	ASSWGQGSPMSSYNEQF
TRBV4-1	TRBJ2-1	ASSQIGAGQGYNEQF
TRBV9	TRBJ1-1	ASSPPPGTASEAF
TRBV4-3	TRBJ1-6	ASSQEVGDRNSPLH
TRBV5-4	TRBJ2-5	ASSFATRETQY
TRBV6-5	TRBJ2-3	ASSRDLAGGDTQY
TRBV6-1	TRBJ1-2	ASSEAGGQVLYGYT
TRBV18	TRBJ2-1	ASSQSGVGSYNEQF
TRBV6-5	TRBJ2-7	ASSPDRPEQY
TRBV7-9	TRBJ2-1	ASSLALAGTYNEQF
TRBV15	TRBJ1-4	ATSRGGSSTNEKLF
TRBV9	TRBJ1-2	ASSLRGGEFYGYT
TRBV7-2	TRBJ2-5	ASSLPAGGRETQY
TRBV9	TRBJ2-2	ASSVGARESRAGTGELF